The clone carrying this T cell receptor (beta chain) was counted once. Its antigen is unknown. The sample belongs to a study of T cell responses to AZD1222 COVID-19 vaccine. Germline CDR1 is SQVTM and CDR2 is ANQGSEA. The CDR3 runs to 15 residues. V shed 5 bases and J 2 bases; nucleotides not matched to a gene: 5. General study points: There were mostly white British donors and more females than males, and clonal diversity was possibly underestimated.

Generated by immunoSEQ multiplex PCR, the TCRdb table keeps only in-frame clones and is missing some. The sample has about 120,000 clones; around 90% are singletons. The chain has TRBV29-1 and TRBJ2-1, with 11 bases identical to TRBD2. The source of this sequence is an adult in good health. Specimen: peripheral blood, collected on day 0 of AZD1222 vaccination. In DNA, the CDR3 is TGCAGCGTTTCAAGACTAGCGGGGCCCTACAATGAGCAGTTCTTC. Its translation: CSVSRLAGPYNEQFF.